The 27 T cell receptor beta chains in this list originate from one sample, sequenced in a study of T-cell memory formation after mild COVID-19. A single record per CDR3 protein comes from TCRdb applying MiXCR to the 5' RACE reads. Of more than 85,000 distinct CDR3 sequences in the sample, around 10% are singletons; the top ten hold roughly 40%. Sequencing used PBMCs or a T cell subset sorted from them (not recorded which). The receptors come from a man between 18 and 29 years old who had mild COVID-19 (a few samples of this study predate the infection). Cell type and time point are not known.

A few counts support this clonotype. The V call is TRBV7-9, the J call TRBJ1-1, with D perhaps matching TRBD1 (5 bases). The CDR3 loop spans 16 amino acids. Germline-derived CDR1 and CDR2 are SEHNR and FQNEAQ (reference sequence). Trimming took 5 bases from V and 1 from J, leaving 17 bases between them. This CDR3 reads CASSPASGGTNTEAFF. For the CDR3, the DNA is TGTGCCAGCAGCCCCGCTTCGGGGGGGACGAACACTGAAGCTTTCTTT.

V and J are TRBV7-9 and TRBJ1-1, with D tentatively TRBD1 (5 bases). Trimming cost V 5 bases and J 1 base, with 17 bases left between them. The CDR3 extends over 16 amino acids. Germline assignment: CDR1 SEHNR and CDR2 FQNEAQ (reference sequence). Here the CDR3 DNA reads TGTGCCAGCAGCCGGGGCTCCTACGATGAGAACACTGAAGCTTTCTTT. It encodes CASSRGSYDENTEAFF.

There are many counts of this clonotype. CDR3 coding DNA: TGTGCCAGCAGCCGAGGACTAGCGGGGGGGTGGAACAATGAGCAGTTCTTC. Translated: CASSRGLAGGWNNEQFF. The chain links TRBV3-1 to TRBJ2-1; 15 bases align to TRBD2. The CDR3 runs to 17 residues. Looked up from germline, CDR1 is LGHDT and CDR2 is YNNKEL (reference sequence). Unmatched junction bases numbered 6, after V lost 4 bases and J lost 5 bases.

The gene calls are TRBV4-1 and TRBJ2-3; D may be TRBD2 (6 bases). Between the trimmed V and J ends, which lost 1 base and 3 bases, there was a span of 11 bases. This CDR3 contains 15 residues. The germline CDR1 and CDR2 sequences are MGHRA and YSYEKL. The CDR3 nucleotides read TGCGCCAGCAGCCAAGGTCAGGGAGGAACAGATACGCAGTATTTT. It yields the protein CASSQGQGGTDTQYF.

The gene calls are TRBV9 and TRBJ1-2; TRBD1 might be the D (6 bases). This CDR3 has 15 residues. Germline CDR1 reads SGDLS; CDR2 reads YYNGEE. The V end was cut by 0 bases, the J end by 2 bases, with 11 bases between. CDR3 in amino acids: CASSVDKGENYGYTF. The CDR3 DNA is TGTGCCAGCAGCGTAGACAAGGGGGAAAACTATGGCTACACCTTC.

This clonotype has ten or more counts. The rearrangement links TRBV6-6 to TRBJ2-7, with TRBD1 matching over 8 bases. Germline V gives CDR1 MNHNY, CDR2 SVGAGI (reference sequence). The CDR3 has 12 residues. Unmatched junction bases numbered 6, after V lost 10 bases and J lost 4 bases. The CDR3 nucleotides read TGTGCCATTCTACAGGGGGATTACGAGCAGTACTTC. Protein: CAILQGDYEQYF.

With regard to this clonotype: This clone may be a read error of a much larger clone one base away. The chain recombines TRBV6-6 with TRBJ2-1; D is uncertain. The CDR3 spans 10 residues. Germline CDR1 MNHNY, CDR2 SVGAGI (reference sequence). DNA for the CDR3: TGTGCCAGCAGTTACAATAAGCAGTTCTTC. This translates into CASSYNKQFF.

This chain joins TRBV7-6 and TRBJ2-1, with TRBD2 matching over 14 bases. V trimming: 7 bases; J trimming: 7 bases; junction bases outside the gene matches: 12. This CDR3 spans 17 amino acids. The germline CDR1 and CDR2 sequences are SGHVS and FNYEAQ. Here the CDR3 reads CASNTPTSGGAKNEQFF. The CDR3 bases are TGTGCCAGCAACACGCCGACTAGCGGGGGGGCCAAAAATGAGCAGTTCTTC.

The V and J genes are TRBV4-1 and TRBJ1-6, with 8 bases identical to TRBD1. Per the germline V gene, CDR1 is MGHRA and CDR2 is YSYEKL. This CDR3 comprises 15 residues. The V gene end was trimmed by 3 bases and the J gene end by 10 bases; junction bases not matched to a gene: 8. The CDR3 loop is CASSQSGTGRSPLHF. In DNA form, the CDR3 reads TGCGCCAGCAGCCAGTCCGGGACAGGCAGGTCACCCCTCCACTTT.

The chain carries TRBV6-5 and TRBJ2-1; TRBD2 matches at 10 bases. This CDR3 has 17 residues. Germline V CDR1 and CDR2: MNHEY, SVGAGI. V lost 0 bases, J lost 4 bases, and 6 bases stayed unmatched. CDR3 nucleotides: TGTGCCAGCAGTTACTCATTCGGGACTAGCGAATACAATGAGCAGTTCTTC. It yields the protein CASSYSFGTSEYNEQFF.

The sample holds a few counts of this clonotype. The CDR3 coding sequence is TGTGCCAGCAGCGTAGGAACTAGCGGTTACACAGATACGCAGTATTTT. It yields the protein CASSVGTSGYTDTQYF. The V and J genes are TRBV9 and TRBJ2-3; 8 nucleotides agree with TRBD2. The CDR3 has 16 residues. Unmatched junction bases numbered 5, after V lost 0 bases and J lost 2 bases. Germline CDR1 reads SGDLS; CDR2 reads YYNGEE.

This clonotype has at least ten counts. The V and J genes are TRBV4-3 and TRBJ2-4; D ambiguous. This CDR3 is 15 amino acids long. Germline CDR1 is LGHNA and CDR2 is YSLEER. Trimming left V 1 base short and J 0 bases short, with 7 bases between. This CDR3 is CASSQGQVAKNIQYF. CDR3 coding DNA: TGCGCCAGCAGCCAAGGCCAGGTAGCCAAAAACATTCAGTACTTC.

This clonotype was seen repeatedly, ten times or more. J is TRBJ2-1 and V is TRBV5-1; D may be TRBD1 (6 bases). The V gene's germline CDR1 is SGHRS and CDR2 YFSETQ. The germline V and J ends were trimmed by 4 bases and 7 bases, with 18 bases remaining between them. There are 15 residues in the CDR3. In nucleotides, the CDR3 is TGCGCCAGCAGCCCAAGGTGGGCAGGGGTTAATGAGCAGTTCTTC. This sequence encodes CASSPRWAGVNEQFF. Full variable domain (remainder filled in from reference TRBV5-1 and TRBJ2-1): KAGVTQTPRYLIKTRGQQVTLSCSPISGHRSVSWYQQTPGQGLQFLFEYFSETQRNKGNFPGRFSGRQFSNSRSEMNVSTLELGDSALYLCASSPRWAGVNEQFFGPGTRLTVL.

In DNA form, the CDR3 reads TGCGCCAGCAGCCAAGTGTGGCAGGGCTATCAGCCCCAGCATTTT. Protein sequence: CASSQVWQGYQPQHF. The genes are TRBV4-1 and TRBJ1-5; tentatively, D is TRBD1 (5 bases). CDR3 length equals 15 residues. Germline CDR1 is MGHRA and CDR2 is YSYEKL. Trimming took 1 base from V and 5 from J, leaving 12 bases between them.

In its sample, this clonotype was seen many times. V gene TRBV11-2 combines with J gene TRBJ2-7; TRBD2 aligns across 7 bases. This CDR3 is 14 amino acids long. Germline trimming cut 1 base from V and 2 bases from J; bases unmatched to any gene: 2. CDR1 is SGHAT, CDR2 FQNNGV, per germline. The CDR3: CASSLAGGAYEQYV. The CDR3 DNA follows: TGTGCCAGCAGCTTAGCTGGGGGGGCCTACGAGCAGTACGTC.

The rearrangement joins TRBV27 to TRBJ1-1; 8 nucleotides agree with TRBD1. V gave up 6 bases and J gave up 4 bases; unmatched junction bases: 7. Germline-derived CDR1 and CDR2 are MNHEY and SMNVEV (reference sequence). The CDR3 contains 14 residues. The CDR3 sequence is CASSFGQGRTEAFF. The CDR3 DNA reads TGTGCCAGCAGCTTCGGACAGGGTCGCACTGAAGCTTTCTTT.

In its sample, this clonotype was seen once. A junction boundary mismatches the germline segment, possibly from a read error. The CDR3 loop is CASSRDRDPYEKYF. The CDR3 coding sequence is TGTGCCAGCAGTCGGGACAGGGATCCCTACGAGAAGTACTTC. The chain links TRBV5-6 to TRBJ2-7; 9 bases line up with TRBD1. CDR1 is SGHDT and CDR2 is YYEEEE in the germline V gene. The CDR3 totals 14 residues.

This clonotype was recorded at least ten times. The chain uses TRBV6-5 and TRBJ2-3; 10 nucleotides agree with TRBD2. The CDR3 length is 17 residues. Germline-derived CDR1 and CDR2 are MNHEY and SVGAGI. J gave up 5 bases and V 6 bases, and 14 bases lay outside the gene matches. This chain's CDR3 is CASSSLAAGGPKDTQYF. CDR3 in DNA: TGTGCCAGCAGCTCGCTAGCAGCGGGGGGGCCGAAAGATACGCAGTATTTT.

This sequence joins TRBV5-1 and TRBJ2-1; 8 bases fit TRBD2. Germline V gene lookup returns CDR1 SGHRS and CDR2 YFSETQ. The V gene end was trimmed by 4 bases and the J gene end by 4 bases; junction bases not matched to a gene: 4. This CDR3 is built from 14 residues. This CDR3 is CASSARGGYNEQFF. The CDR3 bases are TGCGCCAGCAGCGCCCGGGGGGGGTACAATGAGCAGTTCTTC. Together with reference TRBV5-1 and TRBJ2-1, the CDR3 gives the full variable domain: KAGVTQTPRYLIKTRGQQVTLSCSPISGHRSVSWYQQTPGQGLQFLFEYFSETQRNKGNFPGRFSGRQFSNSRSEMNVSTLELGDSALYLCASSARGGYNEQFFGPGTRLTVL.

This clonotype showed up just a few times. The chain links TRBV4-3 to TRBJ1-2; tentatively, D is TRBD1 (5 bases). V was pared by 1 base and J by 2 bases, with 11 bases between. Germline V lookup: CDR1 LGHNA, CDR2 YSLEER. This CDR3 comprises 15 residues. The chain's CDR3 is CASSQVVGGNYGYTF. DNA of the CDR3: TGCGCCAGCAGCCAAGTGGTCGGGGGGAACTATGGCTACACCTTC.

This rearrangement joins TRBV6-4 to TRBJ2-2; D is undetermined. V was pared by 2 bases and J by 0 bases, with 4 bases between. CDR1 is MRHNA, CDR2 SNTAGT, per germline. This CDR3 is built from 14 residues. This CDR3 reads CASSDGTNTGELFF. The CDR3 DNA reads TGTGCCAGCAGTGACGGGACGAACACCGGGGAGCTGTTTTTT.

This clonotype was observed many times. The V and J genes are TRBV7-9 and TRBJ2-5; the match to TRBD1 covers 9 bases. Germline V gene data show CDR1 as SEHNR and CDR2 as FQNEAQ (reference sequence). Trimming cost V 7 bases and J 5 bases; bases outside gene matches: 17. The CDR3 sequence is 17 residues long. The CDR3 DNA sequence: TGTGCCAGCACACCGGGACAGGGCTTTGTTCGGCGGGAGACCCAGTACTTC. It translates to CASTPGQGFVRRETQYF.

This clonotype was found many times. This chain uses TRBV12-3 or TRBV12-4 with TRBJ2-7; tentatively, D is TRBD2 (5 bases). The CDR3 is made up of 12 amino acids. V lost 2 bases to trimming and J lost 5 bases, with 7 bases between them. CDR3 sequence: CASSLIGNEQYF. As DNA, the CDR3 is TGTGCCAGCAGTTTAATCGGGAACGAGCAGTACTTC.

J is TRBJ2-2 and V is TRBV19, with 11 bases aligning to TRBD2. Per germline, CDR1 LNHDA and CDR2 SQIVND (reference sequence). This CDR3 is built from 16 residues. V dropped 6 bases and J dropped 5; count of bases not matched to a gene: 8. The CDR3 DNA follows: TGTGCCAGTAGCCCTTGGGTAGCGGGGGGGACCGGGGAGCTGTTTTTT. Translated: CASSPWVAGGTGELFF.

This clonotype has more than one count but fewer than ten. The chain is built from TRBV29-1 and TRBJ1-2; 8 bases map to TRBD1. Per germline, CDR1 SQVTM and CDR2 ANQGSEA. V was clipped by 7 bases and J by 4 bases; unmatched bases: 8. The CDR3 sequence is 13 residues long. The CDR3 reads CSATTGTGYGYTF. For the CDR3, the DNA is TGCAGCGCTACGACCGGGACAGGCTATGGCTACACCTTC. Full variable domain (rest looked up from reference TRBV29-1 and TRBJ1-2): SAVISQKPSRDICQRGTSLTIQCQVDSQVTMMFWYRQQPGQSLTLIATANQGSEATYESGFVIDKFPISRPNLTFSTLTVSNMSPEDSSIYLCSATTGTGYGYTFGSGTRLTVV.

This clonotype was observed a handful of times. This chain links TRBV29-1 with TRBJ2-7; D possibly matches TRBD1 or TRBD2 (5 bases each). The CDR3 is 11 amino acids. Germline V gene lookup returns CDR1 SQVTM and CDR2 ANQGSEA. Deletions cut 4 bases from V and 6 bases from J, with 10 bases between. The CDR3 region has the DNA TGCAGCGTTGCCTCCGGGGCCGAGCAGTACTTC. Its protein product is CSVASGAEQYF.

There are many counts of this clonotype. This chain joins TRBV12-3 or TRBV12-4 and TRBJ2-6; possible D gene TRBD1, 6 bases. Trimming removed 6 bases at V and 4 bases at J, with 13 bases between. This CDR3 has 15 amino acids. The CDR3 region is CASSKTGLGANVLTF. As DNA, the CDR3 is TGTGCCAGCAGCAAAACAGGGTTAGGGGCCAACGTCCTGACTTTC.